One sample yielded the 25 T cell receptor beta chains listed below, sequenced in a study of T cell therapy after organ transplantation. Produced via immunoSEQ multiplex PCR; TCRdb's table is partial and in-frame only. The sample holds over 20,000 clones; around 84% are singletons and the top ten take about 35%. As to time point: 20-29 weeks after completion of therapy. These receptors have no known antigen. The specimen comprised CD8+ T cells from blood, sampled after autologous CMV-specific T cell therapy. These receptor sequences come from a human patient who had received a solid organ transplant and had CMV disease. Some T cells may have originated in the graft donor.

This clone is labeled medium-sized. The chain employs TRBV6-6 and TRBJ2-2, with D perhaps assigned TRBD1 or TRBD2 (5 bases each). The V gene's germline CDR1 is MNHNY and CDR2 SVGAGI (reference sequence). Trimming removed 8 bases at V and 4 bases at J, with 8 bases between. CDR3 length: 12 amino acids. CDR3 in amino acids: CASPGPTGELFF. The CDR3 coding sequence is TGTGCCAGCCCGGGGCCCACCGGGGAGCTGTTTTTT.

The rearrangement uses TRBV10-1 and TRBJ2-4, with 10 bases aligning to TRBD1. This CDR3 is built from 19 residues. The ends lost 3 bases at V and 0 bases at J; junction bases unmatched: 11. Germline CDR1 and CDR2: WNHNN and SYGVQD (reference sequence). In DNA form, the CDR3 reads TGCGCCAGCAGTGACCCTACGGGACAGGGGTTGGCAGCCAAAAACATTCAGTACTTC. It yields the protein CASSDPTGQGLAAKNIQYF.

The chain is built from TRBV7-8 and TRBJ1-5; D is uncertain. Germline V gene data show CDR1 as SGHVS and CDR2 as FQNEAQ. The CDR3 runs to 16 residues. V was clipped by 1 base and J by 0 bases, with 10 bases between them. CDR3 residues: CASSLEGEYSNQPQHF. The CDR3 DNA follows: TGTGCCAGCAGCTTAGAGGGAGAGTATAGCAATCAGCCCCAGCATTTT. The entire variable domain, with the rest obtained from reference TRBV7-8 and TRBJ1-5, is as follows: GAGVSQSPRYKVAKRGQDVALRCDPISGHVSLFWYQQALGQGPEFLTYFQNEAQLDKSGLPSDRFFAERPEGSVSTLKIQRTQQEDSAVYLCASSLEGEYSNQPQHFGDGTRLSIL.

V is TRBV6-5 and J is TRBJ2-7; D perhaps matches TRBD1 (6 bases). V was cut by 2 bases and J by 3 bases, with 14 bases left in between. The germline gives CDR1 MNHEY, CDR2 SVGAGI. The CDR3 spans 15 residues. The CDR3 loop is CASSYAAGVGYEQYF. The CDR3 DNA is TGTGCCAGCAGTTACGCGGCAGGGGTGGGCTACGAGCAGTACTTC.

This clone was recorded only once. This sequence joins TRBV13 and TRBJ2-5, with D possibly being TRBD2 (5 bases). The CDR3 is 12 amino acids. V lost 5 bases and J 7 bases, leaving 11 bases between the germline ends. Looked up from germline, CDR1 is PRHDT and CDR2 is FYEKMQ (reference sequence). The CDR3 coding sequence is TGTGCCAGCAGCCCGGGCCGGGGGACCCAGTACTTC. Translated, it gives CASSPGRGTQYF.

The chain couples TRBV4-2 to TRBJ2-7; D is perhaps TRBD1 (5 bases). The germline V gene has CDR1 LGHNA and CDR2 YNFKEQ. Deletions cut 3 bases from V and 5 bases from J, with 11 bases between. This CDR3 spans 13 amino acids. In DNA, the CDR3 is TGTGCCAGCAGCCATGAAACCAGGGACGAGCAGTACTTC. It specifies CASSHETRDEQYF.

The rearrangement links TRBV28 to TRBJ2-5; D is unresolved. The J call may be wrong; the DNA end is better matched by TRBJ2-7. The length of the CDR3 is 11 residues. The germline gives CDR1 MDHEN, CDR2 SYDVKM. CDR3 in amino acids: CASSLGYEQYF. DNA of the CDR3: TGTGCCAGCAGTTTGGGCTACGAGCAGTACTTC.

The chain's CDR3 is CASSLGYRGPEDTQYF. CDR3 DNA sequence: TGTGCCAGCAGCTTAGGTTACAGGGGGCCTGAAGATACGCAGTATTTT. The chain links TRBV7-2 to TRBJ2-3; the match to TRBD1 covers 9 bases. CDR1 SGHTA and CDR2 FQGNSA come from the germline V gene. This CDR3 has 16 residues. The V gene end was trimmed by 1 base and the J gene end by 5 bases; junction bases not matched to a gene: 7.

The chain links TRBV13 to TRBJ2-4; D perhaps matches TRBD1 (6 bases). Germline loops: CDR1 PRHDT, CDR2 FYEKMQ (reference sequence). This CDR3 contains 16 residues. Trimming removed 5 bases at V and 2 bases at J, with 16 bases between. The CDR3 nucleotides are TGTGCCAGCAGCCTACAGGGAGATGGTACCAAAAACATTCAGTACTTC. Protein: CASSLQGDGTKNIQYF.

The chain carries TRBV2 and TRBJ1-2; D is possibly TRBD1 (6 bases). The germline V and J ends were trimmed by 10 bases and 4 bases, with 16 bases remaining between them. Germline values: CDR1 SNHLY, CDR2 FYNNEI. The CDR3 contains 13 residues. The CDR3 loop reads CATARGLVYGYTF. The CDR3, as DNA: TGTGCCACCGCCAGGGGTTTGGTCTATGGCTACACCTTC.

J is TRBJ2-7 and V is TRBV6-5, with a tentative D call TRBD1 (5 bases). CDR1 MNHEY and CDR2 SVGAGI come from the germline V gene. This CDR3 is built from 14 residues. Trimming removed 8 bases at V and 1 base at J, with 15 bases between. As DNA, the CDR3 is TGTGCCAGCTCAATAAAGGACACATCCTACGAGCAGTACTTC. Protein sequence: CASSIKDTSYEQYF.

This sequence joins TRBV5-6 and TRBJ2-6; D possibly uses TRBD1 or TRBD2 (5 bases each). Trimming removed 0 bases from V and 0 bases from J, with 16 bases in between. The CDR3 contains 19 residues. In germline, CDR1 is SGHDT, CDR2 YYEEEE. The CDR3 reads CASSLVIEGPLSGANVLTF. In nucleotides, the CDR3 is TGTGCCAGCAGCTTGGTCATCGAGGGGCCCCTCTCTGGGGCCAACGTCCTGACTTTC.

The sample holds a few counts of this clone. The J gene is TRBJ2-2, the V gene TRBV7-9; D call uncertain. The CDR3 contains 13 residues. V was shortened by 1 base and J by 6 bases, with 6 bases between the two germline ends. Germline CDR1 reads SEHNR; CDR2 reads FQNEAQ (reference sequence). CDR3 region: CASSLEAAGELFF. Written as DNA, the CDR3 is TGTGCCAGCAGCTTAGAGGCTGCCGGGGAGCTGTTTTTT. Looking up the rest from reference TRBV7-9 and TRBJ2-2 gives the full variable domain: DTGVSQNPRHKITKRGQNVTFRCDPISEHNRLYWYRQTLGQGPEFLTYFQNEAQLEKSRLLSDRFSAERPKGSFSTLEIQRTEQGDSAMYLCASSLEAAGELFFGEGSRLTVL.

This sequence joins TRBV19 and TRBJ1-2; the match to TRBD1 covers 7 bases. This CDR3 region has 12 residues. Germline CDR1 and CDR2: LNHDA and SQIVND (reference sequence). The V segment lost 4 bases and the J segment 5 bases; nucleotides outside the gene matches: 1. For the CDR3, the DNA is TGTGCCAGTAGTACGGGACAGTATGGCTACACCTTC. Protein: CASSTGQYGYTF.

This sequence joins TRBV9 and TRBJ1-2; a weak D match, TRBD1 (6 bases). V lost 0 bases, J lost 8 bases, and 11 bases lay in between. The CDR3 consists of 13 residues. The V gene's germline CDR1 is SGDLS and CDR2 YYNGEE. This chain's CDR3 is CASSVGVRGGYTF. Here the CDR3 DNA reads TGTGCCAGCAGCGTAGGGGTCAGGGGCGGCTACACCTTC.

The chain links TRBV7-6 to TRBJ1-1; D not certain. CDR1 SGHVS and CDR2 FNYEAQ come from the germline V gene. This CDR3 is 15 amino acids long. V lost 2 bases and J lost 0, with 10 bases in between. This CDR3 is CASSLRTSMNTEAFF. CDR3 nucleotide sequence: TGTGCCAGCAGCTTACGGACGTCCATGAACACTGAAGCTTTCTTT.

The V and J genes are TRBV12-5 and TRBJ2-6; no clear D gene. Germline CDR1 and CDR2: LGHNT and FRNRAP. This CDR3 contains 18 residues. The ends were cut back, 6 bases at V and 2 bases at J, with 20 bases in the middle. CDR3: CASGRSRSGFTGANVLTF. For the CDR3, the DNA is TGTGCTAGTGGCCGCAGCCGATCTGGATTCACTGGGGCCAACGTCCTGACTTTC.

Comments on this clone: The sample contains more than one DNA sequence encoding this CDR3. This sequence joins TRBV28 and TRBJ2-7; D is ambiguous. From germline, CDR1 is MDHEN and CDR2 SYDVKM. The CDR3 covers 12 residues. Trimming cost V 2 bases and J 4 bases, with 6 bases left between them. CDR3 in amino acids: CASSLGQYEQYF. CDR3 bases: TGTGCCAGCAGTTTAGGTCAGTACGAGCAGTACTTC.

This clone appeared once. CDR3 in DNA: TGCGCCAGCAGCCAAGATTTGGACAGAGAAGCTTTCTTT. Translated: CASSQDLDREAFF. The chain recombines TRBV4-3 with TRBJ1-1; weak D call: TRBD1 (6 bases). Germline assignment: CDR1 LGHNA and CDR2 YSLEER. The CDR3 contains 13 residues. Trimming shortened V by 0 bases and J by 8 bases, and 10 bases separated the two germline ends.

CDR3 loop: CASSEGATLTYEQYF. The CDR3 DNA is TGTGCCAGCAGTGAAGGGGCGACGCTTACCTACGAGCAGTACTTC. The chain is built from TRBV6-1 and TRBJ2-7; no firm D call. Trimming took 1 base from V and 2 from J, leaving 12 bases between them. This CDR3 comprises 15 residues. Germline lookup yields CDR1 MNHNS and CDR2 SASEGT.

The CDR3 reads CASSQDLAGGGTDTQYF. In nucleotides, the CDR3 is TGCGCCAGCAGCCAAGATCTAGCGGGGGGGGGCACAGATACGCAGTATTTT. This chain joins TRBV4-3 and TRBJ2-3; TRBD2 aligns across 12 bases. Germline V lookup: CDR1 LGHNA, CDR2 YSLEER. V shed 0 bases and J 1 base; nucleotides not matched to a gene: 2. The CDR3 length is 17 residues.

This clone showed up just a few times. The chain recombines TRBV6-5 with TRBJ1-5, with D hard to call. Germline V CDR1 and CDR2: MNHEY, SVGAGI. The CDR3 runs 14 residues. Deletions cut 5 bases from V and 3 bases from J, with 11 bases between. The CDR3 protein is CASSNDGYNQPQHF. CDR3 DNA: TGTGCCAGCAGTAATGACGGTTACAATCAGCCCCAGCATTTT.

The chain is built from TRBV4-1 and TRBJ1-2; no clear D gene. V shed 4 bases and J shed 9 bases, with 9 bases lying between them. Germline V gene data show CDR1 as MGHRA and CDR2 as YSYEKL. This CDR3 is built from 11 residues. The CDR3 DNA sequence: TGCGCCAGCAGCCTCCGGCGGAGCTACACCTTC. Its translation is CASSLRRSYTF.

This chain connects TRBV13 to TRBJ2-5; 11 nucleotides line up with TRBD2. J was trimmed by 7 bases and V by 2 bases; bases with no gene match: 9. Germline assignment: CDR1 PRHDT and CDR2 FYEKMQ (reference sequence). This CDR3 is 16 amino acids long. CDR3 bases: TGTGCCAGCAGCTTACGGATCCCGGGACTAGCGGCGACCCAGTACTTC. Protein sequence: CASSLRIPGLAATQYF.

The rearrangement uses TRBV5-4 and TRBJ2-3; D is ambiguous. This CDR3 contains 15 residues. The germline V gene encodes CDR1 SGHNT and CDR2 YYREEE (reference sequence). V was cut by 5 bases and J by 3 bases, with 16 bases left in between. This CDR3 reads CASSQRLGITDTQYF. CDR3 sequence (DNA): TGTGCCAGCAGTCAACGCTTGGGGATAACAGATACGCAGTATTTT.